Listed below are T cell receptor beta chains from one sample, sequenced in a study of T cells after yellow fever vaccination. TCRdb redid the calling of the 5' RACE reads with MiXCR, one entry per CDR3 protein. The sample consists of about 500,000 distinct CDR3 sequences, about a sixth of them appearing once. This specimen consisted of PBMCs, obtained less than 6 days after the first yellow fever vaccination. These receptors were taken from a man aged 18 to 29 who received the YFV17D yellow fever vaccine. Both conserved end residues are part of each CDR3. Fields, in order: clone size, J gene, V gene, CDR3 length, D gene, CDR3 DNA, CDR3 protein. The D gene is left open where the match is weak. Where a row states a size, it is once, few, many or the class of an expanded clone; other rows omit it.

>few|TRBJ2-7|TRBV18|13|.
TGTGCCAGCTCACCACCGGCCCAGCCCGAGCAGTACTTC
CASSPPAQPEQYF
>few|TRBJ1-5|TRBV7-8|15|TRBD1
TGTGCCAGCAGCTTAATCAGGGGGCCGGATCAGCCCCAGCATTTT
CASSLIRGPDQPQHF
>.|TRBJ2-2|TRBV27|17|.
TGTGCCAGCAGTCCCTTTACAGGGACGTTCAGGAACGGGGAGCTGTTTTTT
CASSPFTGTFRNGELFF
>.|TRBJ1-2|TRBV7-9|15|.
TGTGCCAGCAGCTTTGCCAACGGACCGAACTATGGCTACACCTTC
CASSFANGPNYGYTF
>few|TRBJ2-7|TRBV7-3|15|.
TGTGCCAGCAGCTTAGACGGGGTCCCGGGCCACGAGCAGTACTTC
CASSLDGVPGHEQYF
>few|TRBJ2-3|TRBV6-5|14|TRBD2
TGTGCCAGCAGTTACGGGCTAGCGGGGACCACGCAGTATTTT
CASSYGLAGTTQYF
>.|TRBJ1-1|TRBV2|12|.
TGTGCCAGCACTTATGATCACACTGAAGCTTTCTTT
CASTYDHTEAFF
>few|TRBJ2-3|TRBV6-1|15|TRBD2
TGTGCCAGCAGTCTGACTAGCGGGGGGTATGATACGCAGTATTTT
CASSLTSGGYDTQYF
>few|TRBJ1-4|TRBV5-1|14|.
TGCGCCAGCAGCTTGGTTGGGGGTCCTGAAAAACTGTTTTTT
CASSLVGGPEKLFF
>few|TRBJ2-7|TRBV12-3/TRBV12-4|14|.
TGTGCCAGCAGTTTCGGGTTGTTCAGCTACGAGCAGTACTTC
CASSFGLFSYEQYF
>.|TRBJ1-2|TRBV27|15|.
TGTGCCAGCAGTTTTGGGCTGGGGGCAGGTTCTGGCTACACCTTC
CASSFGLGAGSGYTF
>few|TRBJ2-5|TRBV9|17|TRBD2
TGTGCCAGCAGCCCCCTGGTCGAGCTAGCGGGGGAAGAGACCCAGTACTTC
CASSPLVELAGEETQYF
>few|TRBJ1-1|TRBV5-1|15|TRBD1
TGCGCCAGCAGCTCCAATTACAGGGGGAACACTGAAGCTTTCTTT
CASSSNYRGNTEAFF
>many|TRBJ2-3|TRBV6-5|14|TRBD1
TGTGCCAGCAGTTACCGGACAGGTTGGGATACGCAGTATTTT
CASSYRTGWDTQYF
>few|TRBJ2-5|TRBV30|13|.
TGTGCCTGGAGTGTAGGCACCAAAGAGACCCAGTACTTC
CAWSVGTKETQYF
>.|TRBJ1-6|TRBV15|15|TRBD1
TGTGCCACCAGCATGCGGGACAGGGGCAATTCACCCCTCCACTTT
CATSMRDRGNSPLHF
>.|TRBJ2-3|TRBV7-2|15|.
TGTGCCAGCAGCTTCGGACACCCTAGCACAGATACGCAGTATTTT
CASSFGHPSTDTQYF
>.|TRBJ2-1|TRBV3-1|18|.
TGTGCCAGCAGCCAAGATCTTCTAGTCGGGGAAAGGGACAATGAGCAGTTCTTC
CASSQDLLVGERDNEQFF
>.|TRBJ2-1|TRBV11-1|19|TRBD1
TGTGCCAGCAGCCCGAGGACAGGGGACAACGCGACACACTACAATGAGCAGTTCTTC
CASSPRTGDNATHYNEQFF
>.|TRBJ1-2|TRBV6-4|15|.
TGTGCCAGCAGTGACGTTAAGGGGAGAGGGGATGGCTACACCTTC
CASSDVKGRGDGYTF
>few|TRBJ1-2|TRBV24-1|13|.
TGTGCCACTTCAGGCAGAACTAACTATGGCTACACCTTC
CATSGRTNYGYTF
>.|TRBJ1-1|TRBV25-1|14|TRBD1
TGTGCCAGCAGTGGACCAGGGGGCTGGACTGAAGCTTTCTTT
CASSGPGGWTEAFF
>once|TRBJ1-2|TRBV20-1|12|.
TGCAGTGCTAGAGGCCAGGTCTATGGCTACACCTTC
CSARGQVYGYTF
>.|TRBJ1-5|TRBV28|12|.
TGTGTCACAGCAACAGGGAGTCAGCCCCAGCATTTT
CVTATGSQPQHF
>.|TRBJ2-1|TRBV3-1|15|TRBD1
TGTGCCAGCAGCCATGCCGGGACAGGGCACAATGAGCAGTTCTTC
CASSHAGTGHNEQFF
>few|TRBJ2-7|TRBV30|13|.
TGTGCCTGGTACCCGAGGGGCGGCTACGAGCAGTACTTC
CAWYPRGGYEQYF
>.|TRBJ1-2|TRBV10-3|13|.
TGTGCCAACGCAGGGGCTCGGGACTATGGCTACACCTTC
CANAGARDYGYTF
>few|TRBJ2-3|TRBV5-1|14|.
TGCGCCAGCAGCAACCAGCAACTGGCAGATACGCAGTATTTT
CASSNQQLADTQYF
>many|TRBJ2-3|TRBV4-2|15|TRBD2
TGTGCCAGCAGCCAAGATAGCGGGGGGGCAGATACGCAGTATTTT
CASSQDSGGADTQYF
>.|TRBJ1-4|TRBV20-1|13|.
TGCAGTGCTATCACAACTGGGGGTGAAAAACTGTTTTTT
CSAITTGGEKLFF
>.|TRBJ2-7|TRBV4-1|14|TRBD2
TGCGCCAGCAGCACTAGCGGGGCCACCTACGAGCAGTACTTC
CASSTSGATYEQYF
>many|TRBJ2-5|TRBV5-1|16|.
TGCGCCAGCAGCCAGGGCCAGCGGGTTACACAAGAGACCCAGTACTTC
CASSQGQRVTQETQYF
>.|TRBJ1-6|TRBV2|14|.
TGTGCCAGCAGTGAAAGGGCAGTTAATTCACCCCTCCACTTT
CASSERAVNSPLHF
>.|TRBJ2-1|TRBV9|15|.
TGTGCCAGCAGTGGGGGGAAGAGCTCCTACAATGAGCAGTTCTTC
CASSGGKSSYNEQFF
>.|TRBJ2-7|TRBV5-1|15|.
TGCGCCAGCAGCTTGGGGGTGGCCATCTCCTACGAGCAGTACTTC
CASSLGVAISYEQYF
>.|TRBJ2-1|TRBV5-1|16|.
TGCGCCAGCAGCTTGGATCTCCAGGGGTCGAACAATGAGCAGTTCTTC
CASSLDLQGSNNEQFF
>.|TRBJ2-7|TRBV30|13|TRBD2
TGTGCCTGGACCGGGGGGGCTCCCTACGAGCAGTACTTC
CAWTGGAPYEQYF
>.|TRBJ2-7|TRBV5-4|14|.
TGTGCCAGCAGCTTGGTGGGCAGAGAGGCCGAGCAGTACTTC
CASSLVGREAEQYF
>few|TRBJ2-3|TRBV10-3|14|.
TGTGCCATCAGTGAAGACCACTACACAGATACGCAGTATTTT
CAISEDHYTDTQYF
>.|TRBJ1-5|TRBV6-1|15|.
TGTGCCAGCAGTGAGTTTGCAGGGTCCAATCAGCCCCAGCATTTT
CASSEFAGSNQPQHF
>few|TRBJ1-6|TRBV5-1|17|.
TGCGCCAGCAGCCCGAGACCCCCGACGAATTTTAATTCACCCCTCCACTTT
CASSPRPPTNFNSPLHF
>.|TRBJ1-6|TRBV20-1|13|TRBD1
TGCAGTGCCCCACAGGGGGCATTGTCACCCCTCCACTTT
CSAPQGALSPLHF
>.|TRBJ1-2|TRBV30|12|.
TGTGCCTGGAGTGGAGACACCTATGGCTACACCTTC
CAWSGDTYGYTF
>few|TRBJ2-7|TRBV5-1|14|.
TGCGCCAGCAGCTTGCTTCAGGGGCCCTACGAGCAGTACTTC
CASSLLQGPYEQYF
>few|TRBJ1-4|TRBV2|15|.
TGTGCCAGCAGAGGCAGGGTGAATTCTAATGAAAAACTGTTTTTT
CASRGRVNSNEKLFF
>few|TRBJ1-1|TRBV7-9|15|TRBD1
TGTGCCAGCAGCAAGATCGACAGGGGCTGGACTGAAGCTTTCTTT
CASSKIDRGWTEAFF
>.|TRBJ1-4|TRBV12-3/TRBV12-4|14|.
TGTGCCAGCAGCACAGGGCTGTCTAATGAAAAACTGTTTTTT
CASSTGLSNEKLFF
>few|TRBJ1-6|TRBV6-5|14|.
TGTGCCAGCAGTTACTCGAAGGGGGGTTCACCCCTCCACTTT
CASSYSKGGSPLHF
>few|TRBJ2-3|TRBV7-6|16|TRBD2
TGTGCCAGCAGCTTATTACTAGCGGGTCTTACAGATACGCAGTATTTT
CASSLLLAGLTDTQYF
>.|TRBJ2-6|TRBV12-3/TRBV12-4|16|.
TGTGCCAGCAGCCCCGGGGAAAGCCCTGGGGCCAACGTCCTGACTTTC
CASSPGESPGANVLTF
>.|TRBJ2-7|TRBV7-2|12|.
TGTGCCAGCAGTGTTACCTCCTACGAGCAGTACTTC
CASSVTSYEQYF
>.|TRBJ2-2|TRBV14|16|.
TGTGCCAGCAGCCAGGAGTTGGGGAGGAGCACCGGGGAGCTGTTTTTT
CASSQELGRSTGELFF
>.|TRBJ2-7|TRBV27|16|.
TGTGCCAGCAGTCCCTCAGTAGGCGAACATGTCTACGAGCAGTACTTC
CASSPSVGEHVYEQYF
>few|TRBJ1-1|TRBV20-1|13|.
TGCAGTGCTAGGAAGGACGGAAACACTGAAGCTTTCTTT
CSARKDGNTEAFF
>few|TRBJ1-1|TRBV7-8|15|TRBD1
TGTGCCAGCAGCTGGACAGGCATGATGAACACTGAAGCTTTCTTT
CASSWTGMMNTEAFF
>.|TRBJ2-3|TRBV7-2|14|.
TGTGCCAGCAGCTTAGAATATTCGGGAGATACGCAGTATTTT
CASSLEYSGDTQYF
>.|TRBJ2-2|TRBV4-1|13|.
TGCGCCAGCAGCCACCCTCCCCCCGGGGAGCTGTTTTTT
CASSHPPPGELFF
>.|TRBJ2-7|TRBV12-3/TRBV12-4|15|.
TGTGCCAGCAGTCCGGCCCCCAAGGGGCCCCCCGAGCAGTACTTC
CASSPAPKGPPEQYF
>.|TRBJ1-2|TRBV19|13|.
TGTGCCAGTAGGTCTTTGGGTCTCTATGGCTACACCTTC
CASRSLGLYGYTF